This entry concerns a single T cell receptor (beta chain). Its antigen is as yet unknown. The data were produced by immunoSEQ multiplex PCR, yet TCRdb's version contains in-frame clones alone and is incomplete. This sample has more than 200,000 clones, with roughly 87% found just once. The record originates from a study of cytomegalovirus exposure and HLA in healthy donors. Study summary: It was reported in a later analysis that the same platform had been used for the roughly 130 validation repertoires as for the roughly 670 first-cohort repertoires. The study's findings and limits: Cytomegalovirus status, reportedly, was diagnosed with high specificity and sensitivity by the classifier. Investigators reported fewer than 200 TCR beta chains as tied to cytomegalovirus. Specific recognition of CMV antigens was confirmed in vitro for a few chains (all CMV-associated).

Trimming took 3 bases from V and 2 from J, leaving 7 bases between them. Germline loops: CDR1 MNHEY, CDR2 SMNVEV (reference sequence). The CDR3 has 14 amino acids. The rearrangement uses TRBV27 and TRBJ2-2, with unresolved D. The clonotype comes from a woman in her 30s in good health and CMV-seronegative. Sequenced sample: PBMCs. CDR3 in amino acids: CASSFAANTGELFF. Written as DNA, the CDR3 is TGTGCCAGCAGTTTCGCAGCCAACACCGGGGAGCTGTTTTTT.